This record looks at one TCR beta chain sequence and its context. Antigen: not known. The data belong to a study of PD-1 blockade in classical Hodgkin lymphoma. Study summary: Patients had nivolumab dosed at 3 mg/kg, delivered intravenously every 2 weeks.

Germline CDR1 is GTSNPN and CDR2 is SVGIG (reference sequence). The CDR3 has 14 residues. J was trimmed by 8 bases and V by 2 bases; bases with no gene match: 7. General study findings and limits: Similar baseline diversity was found in complete responders and newly diagnosed patients. CD4+ TCR diversity climbed significantly by C4D1, unlike CD8+ TCR diversity. Why the repertoires differ is still unclear, perhaps disease activity or prior therapy.

Relapse was seen in all patients after autologous stem cell transplantation, and brentuximab vedotin exposure was variable. Measured with immunoSEQ multiplex PCR; TCRdb has only the in-frame clones, and not every one. The sample has about 110,000 clones, roughly nine tenths seen once. The sequence derives from a human donor with classical Hodgkin lymphoma. V is TRBV30 and J is TRBJ2-1, with 9 nucleotides matching TRBD1. Specimen: peripheral blood mononuclear cells (PBMCs), collected before the second cycle of nivolumab. The CDR3 bases are TGTGCCTGGAGTAGCCGAGACAGGGGGGATGAGCAGTTCTTC. Amino acids: CAWSSRDRGDEQFF.